This T cell receptor (beta chain) came from a study of blood T cell repertoires in COVID-19. The authors' processing: Nucleated cell number was recorded as an estimate derived from reference gene primer amplification. The protocol was immunoSEQ multiplex PCR, while the TCRdb copy is restricted to in-frame clones and leaves out a portion. V and J calls and clone size are those listed in that table; D and trimming were worked out from the DNA. This sample has under 200,000 clones, with roughly 90% found just once. CDR3 size: 16 residues. Germline CDR1 is SGHTS and CDR2 is YDEGEE. Losses at the gene ends were 2 bases for V and 0 bases for J; bases not matched to a gene: 2.

Sequenced input: peripheral blood. This clonotype was obtained from a man aged 45-65 years with acute or convalescent COVID-19. The chain uses TRBV5-8 and TRBJ1-6; 7 nucleotides match TRBD1. For the CDR3, the DNA is TGTGCCAGCAGCTTACCAGGGGGCTCCTATAATTCACCCCTCCACTTT. This codes for CASSLPGGSYNSPLHF.